This T cell receptor (beta chain) was recovered during a study of tumor-infiltrating lymphocytes in localized non-small cell lung cancer. Study observations and caveats: Technical variation could not be separated from intratumor heterogeneity here. T-cell fraction did not differ between immunotypes IM1 and IM2. Only some patients had TCR sequencing, depending on available tissue.

Trimming pared 4 bases from V and 6 bases from J, leaving 16 bases between. Germline V CDR1 and CDR2: SGHRS, YFSETQ. This CDR3 contains 15 residues. Profiling relied on immunoSEQ multiplex PCR, and the TCRdb table lists in-frame clones only, not all of them. Counted here are some 15,000 clones, 70% to 90% occurring once; the ten biggest clones make up over 9%. This clone has more than one count but fewer than ten. Its matching antigen is unknown. The source of this sequence is a human donor with non-small cell lung cancer. Sequences were obtained from uninvolved lung tissue not adjacent to the tumor. The rearrangement joins TRBV5-1 to TRBJ2-2; weak D call: TRBD2 (5 bases). This chain's CDR3 is CASSPDYMASGELFF. DNA for the CDR3: TGCGCCAGCAGCCCTGACTATATGGCGTCCGGGGAGCTGTTTTTT.